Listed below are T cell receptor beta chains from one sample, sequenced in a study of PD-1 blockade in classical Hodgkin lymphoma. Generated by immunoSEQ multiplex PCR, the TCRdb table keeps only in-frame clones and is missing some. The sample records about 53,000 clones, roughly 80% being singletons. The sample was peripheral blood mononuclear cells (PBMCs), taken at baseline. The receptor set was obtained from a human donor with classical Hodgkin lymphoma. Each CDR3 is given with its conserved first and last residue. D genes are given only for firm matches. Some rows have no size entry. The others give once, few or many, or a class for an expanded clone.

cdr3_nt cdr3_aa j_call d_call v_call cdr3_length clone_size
TGTGCCTGGAGTGTCCAGGGGGCCACTGAAGCTTTCTTT CAWSVQGATEAFF TRBJ1-1 TRBD1 TRBV30 13 -
TGTGCCAGCAGTCTCGAACCGACAGGGTTTCTCTATGGCTACACCTTC CASSLEPTGFLYGYTF TRBJ1-2 TRBD1 TRBV27 16 -
TGTGCCAGTAGCCCGGGACCGACTCGCGAAAAACTGTTTTTT CASSPGPTREKLFF TRBJ1-4 - TRBV19 14 few
TGCGCCAGTGGTCGGGGAGGACCTGAAGCTTTCTTT CASGRGGPEAFF TRBJ1-1 - TRBV4-1 12 -
TGCGCCAGCAGCCCCGGGACATACAATGAGCAGTTCTTC CASSPGTYNEQFF TRBJ2-1 - TRBV5-1 13 once
TGTGCCAGCAGCTTATACATTAATTCACCCCTCCACTTT CASSLYINSPLHF TRBJ1-6 - TRBV7-2 13 -
TGTGCCAGCAGTCGGGACCCCCCTGCCAGCCCTGAAGCTTTCTTT CASSRDPPASPEAFF TRBJ1-1 - TRBV6-5 15 -
TGTGCCAGCAGTTCTGGACAGGGGGCGTTCTACGAGCAGTACTTC CASSSGQGAFYEQYF TRBJ2-7 TRBD1 TRBV7-2 15 few
TGTGCCAGCAGCTTACAGGGTTTCAACTATGGCTACACCTTC CASSLQGFNYGYTF TRBJ1-2 - TRBV7-2 14 -
TGTGCCAGCAGCTTGGCCCTTGAGGCAGCGAACACTGAAGCTTTCTTT CASSLALEAANTEAFF TRBJ1-1 - TRBV5-5 16 -
TGTGCCAGCTCACCACCGGCTAGGGTTGAGACCCAGTACTTC CASSPPARVETQYF TRBJ2-5 - TRBV18 14 -
TGTGCCAGCTCACCGGGCCTGTACCAAGAGACCCAGTACTTC CASSPGLYQETQYF TRBJ2-5 - TRBV18 14 -
TGCAGCGTTGATGAAGCCCTGGACGTGTTTTTGGAGACCCAGTACTTC CSVDEALDVFLETQYF TRBJ2-5 - TRBV29-1 16 -
TGTGCCAGCTCACAACAGGGGGTAGACGAAAAACTGTTTTTT CASSQQGVDEKLFF TRBJ1-4 TRBD1 TRBV18 14 -
TGTGCCAGCAGCCCCACGGATATTAGCTATGGCTACACCTTC CASSPTDISYGYTF TRBJ1-2 - TRBV7-2 14 few
TGTGCCAGCAGCGCCGGTGTGGCGGCGGGCTACACCTTC CASSAGVAAGYTF TRBJ1-2 - TRBV9 13 -
TGTGCCAGCAGTCAGACTAGCGGGAGCACAGATACGCAGTATTTT CASSQTSGSTDTQYF TRBJ2-3 TRBD2 TRBV2 15 -
TGTGCCAGCAGTGACGGACAGGGGGATGGCTACACCTTC CASSDGQGDGYTF TRBJ1-2 TRBD1 TRBV6-5 13 -
TGTGCCAGCACCATTGCCGACGGAAACTATGGCTACACCTTC CASTIADGNYGYTF TRBJ1-2 - TRBV5-4 14 once
TGTGCCAGCAGTTTATCCGGTTGGGGTGACACTGAAGCTTTCTTT CASSLSGWGDTEAFF TRBJ1-1 - TRBV27 15 once
TGTGCCAGCAGCCGGGGAATCACTGAAGCTTTCTTT CASSRGITEAFF TRBJ1-1 - TRBV11-2 12 -
TGCGCCAGCAGCCTCTCGGAGGGATATAATTCACCCCTCCACTTT CASSLSEGYNSPLHF TRBJ1-6 - TRBV4-1 15 -
TGTGCCAGTAGTATAGGAGGGGTGAACACTGAAGCTTTCTTT CASSIGGVNTEAFF TRBJ1-1 - TRBV19 14 -
TGTGCCAGCAGCTTGTTACAGGGTGACACCGGGGAGCTGTTTTTT CASSLLQGDTGELFF TRBJ2-2 - TRBV5-5 15 -
TGCGCCAGCAGCCAAGAAGACTCGGCGGGAGGGCCCTCAAATGAGCAGTTCTTC CASSQEDSAGGPSNEQFF TRBJ2-1 TRBD2 TRBV4-3 18 -
TGTGCCAGCAGCCAAGCTAGAAGGGAGACCCAGTACTTC CASSQARRETQYF TRBJ2-5 - TRBV4-2 13 once
TGTGCCAGTAGTATGTCAGGGGACAGGGTACAGCCCCAGCATTTT CASSMSGDRVQPQHF TRBJ1-5 TRBD1 TRBV19 15 -
TGCGCCAGCAGTTTTGAGGGACTAGCGGGAGATTACGTTACGCAGTATTTT CASSFEGLAGDYVTQYF TRBJ2-3 TRBD2 TRBV5-1 17 -
TGTGCCATCAGTACAGGACAGGGAGATAACTATGGCTACACCTTC CAISTGQGDNYGYTF TRBJ1-2 TRBD1 TRBV10-3 15 -
TGTGCCAGCAGTTGGGGCTCCTACAATGAGCAGTTCTTC CASSWGSYNEQFF TRBJ2-1 - TRBV6-5 13 -
TGTGCCAGCAGGAACCTAGCGGGAGGGCGAACAGATACGCAGTATTTT CASRNLAGGRTDTQYF TRBJ2-3 TRBD2 TRBV27 16 -
TGTGCCAGCAAGACCGGGACAGGGTTGGTGGTTGAAGCTTTCTTT CASKTGTGLVVEAFF TRBJ1-1 TRBD1 TRBV11-1 15 -
TGTGCCATCAGTAGCGGACCGGGGAGAGATACGCAGTATTTT CAISSGPGRDTQYF TRBJ2-3 - TRBV10-3 14 few
TGTGCCAGCAGTTACAATCCCGCAGGCTTTTATGGCTACACCTTC CASSYNPAGFYGYTF TRBJ1-2 - TRBV6-5 15 -
TGTGCCAGCAGCCTCGGGACGAGCTACTATGGCTACACCTTC CASSLGTSYYGYTF TRBJ1-2 - TRBV11-3 14 -
TGTGCCAGCAGCGTCTCGACTAGCGGAGCGCTCGAGCAGTTCTTC CASSVSTSGALEQFF TRBJ2-1 TRBD2 TRBV9 15 -
TGTGCCAGCAGTGAACTCGGGGCGAGTGAGCAGTTCTTC CASSELGASEQFF TRBJ2-1 - TRBV25-1 13 -
TGTGCCAGCAGCTTAGAAGACGGTACTGGCTACACCTTC CASSLEDGTGYTF TRBJ1-2 - TRBV11-3 13 -
TGTGCCAGCAGCTTAGATTCCTATCAGCCCCAGCATTTT CASSLDSYQPQHF TRBJ1-5 - TRBV11-3 13 -
TGTGCCAGCAGTTGGGGGCAGGACACTGAAGCTTTCTTT CASSWGQDTEAFF TRBJ1-1 - TRBV6-5 13 -